This record covers a single TCR beta chain. These data are taken from a study of T cell changes during pregnancy in multiple sclerosis. Germline V gene sequence: CDR1 SGHTA, CDR2 FQGNSA. Trimming at V came to 5 bases and at J to 2 bases, leaving 15 bases not matched to a gene. This CDR3 is 18 amino acids long. Measured with immunoSEQ multiplex PCR; TCRdb has only the in-frame clones, and not every one. The table has about 46,000 clones, 91% seen once. V and J are TRBV7-2 and TRBJ2-3, with 8 bases aligning to TRBD2. The sequencing here drew on CD8+ T cells from peripheral blood mononuclear cells, taken in the second trimester of pregnancy. The origin of this receptor is a female donor with multiple sclerosis, enrolled in a pregnancy study. CDR3 nucleotide sequence: TGTGCCAGCAGCCATAACTTATTGGGGCGGGGGGACACAGATACGCAGTATTTT. The encoded protein is CASSHNLLGRGDTDTQYF.